Detailed here is one TCR beta chain. The junction had 3 bases not matched to a gene; V was cut back by 6 bases and J by 5 bases. Germline V gives CDR1 MDHEN, CDR2 SYDVKM. This CDR3 is 14 amino acids long. The assay was immunoSEQ multiplex PCR, and TCRdb's table has in-frame clones only and misses some. The table lists some 260,000 clones, roughly 87% of them singletons, with more than 5% in the top ten. The record originates from a study of blood T cell repertoires in COVID-19. Participants were aged roughly 18 to 89 years, lived in 25 or so US areas, and enrolled virtually. This sequence was found in a woman between 25 and 40 years old with acute COVID-19. Sequences were obtained from PBMCs or T cells enriched from blood (not recorded which). The chain carries TRBV28 and TRBJ2-3, with 12 nucleotides matching TRBD2. CDR3 region: CASRTSGSRDTQYF. In DNA, the CDR3 is TGTGCCAGCAGGACTAGCGGGAGTCGAGATACGCAGTATTTT.